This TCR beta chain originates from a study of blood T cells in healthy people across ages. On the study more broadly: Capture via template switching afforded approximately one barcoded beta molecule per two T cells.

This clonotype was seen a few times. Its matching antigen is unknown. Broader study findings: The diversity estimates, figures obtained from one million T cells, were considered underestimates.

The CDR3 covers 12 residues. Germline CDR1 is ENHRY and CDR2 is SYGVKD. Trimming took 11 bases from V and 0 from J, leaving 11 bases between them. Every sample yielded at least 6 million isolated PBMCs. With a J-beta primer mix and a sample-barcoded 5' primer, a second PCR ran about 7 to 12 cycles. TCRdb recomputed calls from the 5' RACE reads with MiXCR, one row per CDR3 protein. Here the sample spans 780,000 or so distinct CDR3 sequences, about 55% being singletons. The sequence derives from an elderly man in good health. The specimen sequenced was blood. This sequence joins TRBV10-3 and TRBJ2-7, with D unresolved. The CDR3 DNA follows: TGTGCCCATAGAGGAAACTCCTACGAGCAGTACTTC. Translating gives CAHRGNSYEQYF.